Given below is one T cell receptor beta chain in context. The data were obtained in a study of Ad26.COV2.S vaccination and SARS-CoV-2 variants. The overall study: Each vaccinee took Ad26.COV2.S intramuscularly, once or twice 56 days apart.

Sequencing was performed with immunoSEQ multiplex PCR; in TCRdb, only in-frame clones are kept and a portion is missing. In the table there are 440,000 or so clones, roughly 91% of which are singletons. The V end lost 0 bases, the J end lost 0 bases, and 10 bases lay between the germline ends. Germline V lookup: CDR1 SGDLS, CDR2 YYNGEE. This CDR3 is 16 amino acids long. This sample's treatment: approximately 18 received Ad26.COV2.S at low or high dose, single or two shots; about five received placebo; per-sample allocation not given. Material that was analyzed had been drawn on day 63 after the first vaccine or placebo injection.

The sequencing used peripheral blood, collected in a trial of Ad26.COV2.S vaccine versus placebo. This TCR came from a person aged 18-65 years who received the Ad26.COV2.S COVID-19 vaccine or a placebo. V usage is TRBV9 and J usage is TRBJ1-3; D unresolved. The CDR3 loop reads CASSVGPTSSGNTIYF. CDR3 sequence (DNA): TGTGCCAGCAGCGTAGGGCCCACCAGCTCTGGAAACACCATATATTTT.